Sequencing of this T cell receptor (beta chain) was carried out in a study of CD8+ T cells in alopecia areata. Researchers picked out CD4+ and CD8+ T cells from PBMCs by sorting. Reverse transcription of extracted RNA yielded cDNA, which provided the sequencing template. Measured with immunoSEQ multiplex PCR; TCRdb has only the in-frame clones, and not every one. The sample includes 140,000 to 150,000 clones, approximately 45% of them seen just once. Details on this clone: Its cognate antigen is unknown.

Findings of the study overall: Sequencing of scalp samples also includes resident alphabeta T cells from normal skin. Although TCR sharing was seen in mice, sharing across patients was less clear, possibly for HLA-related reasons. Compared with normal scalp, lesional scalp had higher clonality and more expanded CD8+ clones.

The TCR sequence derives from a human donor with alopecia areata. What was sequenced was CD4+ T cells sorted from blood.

The CDR3 is CASIRTFTLDGELFF. The CDR3 DNA sequence: TGTGCCAGCATTAGGACGTTCACCTTGGACGGGGAGCTGTTTTTT. The rearrangement joins TRBV2 to TRBJ2-2; D not resolved. Trimming removed 7 bases at V and 7 bases at J, with 19 bases between. Germline V gene lookup returns CDR1 SNHLY and CDR2 FYNNEI. The CDR3 covers 15 residues.